Below are 29 T cell receptor beta chains sequenced from a single sample in a study of cytomegalovirus exposure and HLA in healthy donors. PCR involved 60 Vbeta and 13 Jbeta primers. The data were produced by immunoSEQ multiplex PCR, yet TCRdb's version contains in-frame clones alone and is incomplete. The sample includes hundreds of thousands of clones, approximately 70% of them seen just once. Sequenced input: PBMCs. Receptors were obtained from a man aged 35 to 55 in good health and CMV-seropositive.

This clone has only one observation. V is TRBV7-9 and J is TRBJ2-5; 8 nucleotides match TRBD2. The CDR3 consists of 15 residues. The germline CDR1 and CDR2 sequences are SEHNR and FQNEAQ (reference sequence). J was trimmed by 2 bases and V by 0 bases; bases with no gene match: 2. CDR3 nucleotide sequence: TGTGCCAGCAGCTTAGCTAGCGGGGCTCAAGAGACCCAGTACTTC. Its protein is CASSLASGAQETQYF.

This rearrangement joins TRBV27 to TRBJ1-6; 10 nucleotides match TRBD1. This CDR3 contains 15 residues. The V segment lost 9 bases and the J segment 11 bases; nucleotides outside the gene matches: 13. Germline lookup yields CDR1 MNHEY and CDR2 SMNVEV (reference sequence). CDR3 nucleotides: TGTGCCAGTAGGAGAACGGGACAGGGGTTTCCACCCCTCCACTTT. Its translation: CASRRTGQGFPPLHF.

The gene calls are TRBV5-6 and TRBJ2-1; 9 bases agree with TRBD2. The CDR3 covers 12 residues. Germline loops: CDR1 SGHDT, CDR2 YYEEEE. V was clipped by 7 bases and J by 10 bases; unmatched bases: 6. CDR3 protein: CASWTSDGEQFF. The CDR3 coding sequence is TGTGCCAGCTGGACTAGCGATGGGGAGCAGTTCTTC. Using reference TRBV5-6 and TRBJ2-1 for the parts outside the CDR3, the full variable domain is DAGVTQSPTHLIKTRGQQVTLRCSPKSGHDTVSWYQQALGQGPQFIFQYYEEEERQRGNFPDRFSGHQFPNYSSELNVNALLLGDSALYLCASWTSDGEQFFGPGTRLTVL.

The V and J genes are TRBV9 and TRBJ2-2; 13 bases are a match to TRBD2. The CDR3 length is 16 residues. Germline CDR1 and CDR2: SGDLS and YYNGEE. Losses at the gene ends were 4 bases for V and 3 bases for J; bases not matched to a gene: 3. CDR3 sequence: CASSRLAGGDTGELFF. The CDR3 nucleotides read TGTGCCAGCAGCAGACTAGCGGGGGGCGACACCGGGGAGCTGTTTTTT.

CDR3 nucleotides: TGCAGCGTTGTAGGGGCAGGGGATGAGCAGTTCTTC. Its translation: CSVVGAGDEQFF. The chain couples TRBV29-1 to TRBJ2-1; D may be TRBD1 (6 bases). V shed 4 bases and J shed 8 bases, with 12 bases lying between them. The CDR3 is made up of 12 amino acids. The V gene's germline CDR1 is SQVTM and CDR2 ANQGSEA.

The genes are TRBV28 and TRBJ2-2, with 8 nucleotides matching TRBD1. Unmatched junction bases numbered 4, after V lost 3 bases and J lost 4 bases. Germline V gene lookup returns CDR1 MDHEN and CDR2 SYDVKM. This CDR3 is 15 amino acids long. As DNA, the CDR3 is TGTGCCAGCAGTTTTCGGACAGGGCCCACCGGGGAGCTGTTTTTT. Amino acid sequence: CASSFRTGPTGELFF.

The V call is TRBV6-5, the J call TRBJ2-1; 7 nucleotides match TRBD2. The J segment lost 2 bases and the V segment lost 2 bases, leaving 0 bases of the junction unmatched. This CDR3 is built from 14 residues. Germline loops: CDR1 MNHEY, CDR2 SVGAGI. CDR3 sequence: CASSYRGAYNEQFF. The CDR3 coding sequence is TGTGCCAGCAGTTACCGGGGGGCCTACAATGAGCAGTTCTTC.

The chain links TRBV9 to TRBJ2-2; D is unclear. Trimming shortened V by 0 bases and J by 7 bases, and 13 bases separated the two germline ends. CDR1 and CDR2 from the germline V gene are SGDLS and YYNGEE. The CDR3 spans 15 residues. In DNA form, the CDR3 reads TGTGCCAGCAGCGTAGCTATGGAGAGGAGCGGGGAGCTGTTTTTT. Translation: CASSVAMERSGELFF.

The rearrangement uses TRBV10-3 and TRBJ2-3; the D gene is possibly TRBD1 (6 bases). There are 14 residues in the CDR3. V lost 6 bases and J lost 4, with 14 bases in between. Germline V lookup: CDR1 ENHRY, CDR2 SYGVKD. The CDR3, as DNA: TGTGCCATCAGGGAGACAGGTCCATCAGATACGCAGTATTTT. Translation gives CAIRETGPSDTQYF.

This clone was found a few times. The chain couples TRBV6-6 to TRBJ2-7; 7 bases match TRBD1. The CDR3 totals 13 residues. V was clipped by 10 bases and J by 7 bases; unmatched bases: 13. Germline V gene sequence: CDR1 MNHNY, CDR2 SVGAGI (reference sequence). CDR3 DNA: TGTGCCATTGGACAGGCCAGGGTTGGGGAGCAGTACTTC. Amino acids: CAIGQARVGEQYF.

The V gene is TRBV2, the J gene TRBJ2-3; the D is unclear. This CDR3 spans 16 amino acids. V lost 5 bases, J lost 0 bases, and 15 bases lay in between. The germline V gene encodes CDR1 SNHLY and CDR2 FYNNEI. CDR3 coding DNA: TGTGCCAGCAGTCGCCTAAGATCTTTTAGCACAGATACGCAGTATTTT. Translated: CASSRLRSFSTDTQYF.

The V call is TRBV11-3, the J call TRBJ1-6; no clear D. The CDR3 is made up of 15 amino acids. The V and J ends lost 5 bases and 7 bases respectively, with 15 bases between them. The germline gives CDR1 SGHNT, CDR2 YENEEA. In nucleotides, the CDR3 is TGTGCCAGCAGCAAGAATTCGATTGGCAATTCACCCCTCCACTTT. Translated: CASSKNSIGNSPLHF.

This clone was recorded only once. V and J are TRBV28 and TRBJ2-7; TRBD2 aligns across 7 bases. The J segment lost 7 bases and the V segment lost 1 base, leaving 4 bases of the junction unmatched. Germline V CDR1 and CDR2: MDHEN, SYDVKM. CDR3 length: 13 residues. CDR3 DNA sequence: TGTGCCAGCAGTTTATCGGTGCGGGGGGAGCAGTACTTC. This translates into CASSLSVRGEQYF. The whole variable domain, remainder taken from reference TRBV28 and TRBJ2-7, is DVKVTQSSRYLVKRTGEKVFLECVQDMDHENMFWYRQDPGLGLRLIYFSYDVKMKEKGDIPEGYSVSREKKERFSLILESASTNQTSMYLCASSLSVRGEQYFGPGTRLTVT.

The CDR3: CASSLSGSGSYEQYF. In DNA, the CDR3 is TGTGCCAGCAGTTTATCTGGATCAGGATCCTACGAGCAGTACTTC. The rearrangement joins TRBV27 to TRBJ2-7; D remains unclear. With 0 bases removed from V and 1 base from J, the gap between germline ends came to 10 bases. The CDR3 length is 15 residues. Germline V gives CDR1 MNHEY, CDR2 SMNVEV (reference sequence).

The rearrangement uses TRBV5-1 and TRBJ2-5, with D maybe TRBD2 (6 bases). Trimming pared 4 bases from V and 1 base from J, leaving 14 bases between. Germline V gene lookup returns CDR1 SGHRS and CDR2 YFSETQ. The CDR3 has 15 amino acids. CDR3 sequence: CASSPPGLGQETQYF. DNA for the CDR3: TGCGCCAGCAGCCCACCGGGACTGGGCCAAGAGACCCAGTACTTC.

The table lists this clone with a few counts. The chain is built from TRBV5-1 and TRBJ1-3; D not resolved. V lost 0 bases to trimming and J lost 3 bases, with 16 bases between them. Germline CDR1 and CDR2: SGHRS and YFSETQ. The CDR3 extends over 17 amino acids. Here the CDR3 DNA reads TGCGCCAGCAGCTTGGGGCTCGCGCGGGCATATGGAAACACCATATATTTT. It translates to CASSLGLARAYGNTIYF.

This clone turned up a few times. J is TRBJ2-3 and V is TRBV7-6, with 11 bases matching TRBD2. J was trimmed by 1 base and V by 0 bases; bases with no gene match: 6. CDR3 length equals 18 residues. Germline values: CDR1 SGHVS, CDR2 FNYEAQ. Here the CDR3 reads CASSLALAGGPGTDTQYF. Written as DNA, the CDR3 is TGTGCCAGCAGCTTAGCGCTAGCGGGGGGCCCGGGCACAGATACGCAGTATTTT.

The chain has TRBV4-1 and TRBJ2-7; 8 nucleotides line up with TRBD1. The CDR3 is 15 residues long. Germline values: CDR1 MGHRA, CDR2 YSYEKL. Losses at the gene ends were 4 bases for V and 3 bases for J; bases not matched to a gene: 8. CDR3 loop: CASSPTGDPNYEQYF. CDR3 coding DNA: TGCGCCAGCAGCCCGACAGGGGACCCTAACTACGAGCAGTACTTC.

This clone was recorded a few times. The chain employs TRBV6-4 and TRBJ1-2; D is undetermined. Germline CDR1 MRHNA, CDR2 SNTAGT. The CDR3 extends over 19 amino acids. V lost 6 bases to trimming and J lost 5 bases, with 31 bases between them. For the CDR3, the DNA is TGTGCCAGCAGGAACCGACCCGGGATTGAGGTCGGCAAAGGGTATGGCTACACCTTC. Amino acid sequence: CASRNRPGIEVGKGYGYTF.

J is TRBJ2-7 and V is TRBV6-6; 11 positions agree with TRBD1. The CDR3 has 15 residues. Germline V gene sequence: CDR1 MNHNY, CDR2 SVGAGI (reference sequence). The ends lost 5 bases at V and 3 bases at J; junction bases unmatched: 6. The CDR3 reads CASSGFGTGGYEQYF. CDR3 bases: TGTGCCAGCAGTGGCTTCGGGACAGGGGGCTACGAGCAGTACTTC.

This clone turned up a few times. The chain employs TRBV7-2 and TRBJ2-2; no clear D gene. This CDR3 region has 16 residues. V was pared by 2 bases and J by 4 bases, with 14 bases between. Germline V CDR1 and CDR2: SGHTA, FQGNSA. CDR3: CASSLIPAASTGELFF. CDR3 coding DNA: TGTGCCAGCAGCTTAATCCCGGCAGCGAGCACCGGGGAGCTGTTTTTT. Full variable domain (remainder filled in from reference TRBV7-2 and TRBJ2-2): GAGVSQSPSNKVTEKGKDVELRCDPISGHTALYWYRQSLGQGLEFLIYFQGNSAPDKSGLPSDRFSAERTGGSVSTLTIQRTQQEDSAVYLCASSLIPAASTGELFFGEGSRLTVL.

The chain recombines TRBV27 with TRBJ2-1; a weak D match, TRBD1 (6 bases). Trimming took off 3 bases at V and 1 base at J, with 10 bases between the two ends. The V gene's germline CDR1 is MNHEY and CDR2 SMNVEV (reference sequence). The CDR3 is 15 amino acids. CDR3 sequence: CASSLGQGSYNEQFF. In DNA, the CDR3 is TGTGCCAGCAGTTTGGGGCAGGGGTCCTACAATGAGCAGTTCTTC.

V usage is TRBV6-4 and J usage is TRBJ2-1, with a weak D call TRBD1 (6 bases). Per germline, CDR1 MRHNA and CDR2 SNTAGT. The CDR3 spans 16 residues. Deletions cut 0 bases from V and 6 bases from J, with 15 bases between. CDR3 sequence: CASSDSGTSMPNEQFF. The CDR3 DNA sequence: TGTGCCAGCAGTGACTCAGGGACATCAATGCCCAATGAGCAGTTCTTC.

The rearrangement links TRBV4-2 to TRBJ2-3; D is unclear. Germline lookup yields CDR1 LGHNA and CDR2 YNFKEQ. CDR3 length equals 14 residues. Between the trimmed V and J ends, which lost 1 base and 0 bases, there was a span of 5 bases. The chain's CDR3 is CASSQVLSTDTQYF. The CDR3 nucleotides read TGTGCCAGCAGCCAAGTTCTCAGCACAGATACGCAGTATTTT.

J is TRBJ2-7 and V is TRBV10-3; D not resolved. Trimming took 2 bases from V and 3 from J, leaving 11 bases between them. CDR3 size: 14 residues. The germline gives CDR1 ENHRY, CDR2 SYGVKD. This CDR3 is CAISEANRHYEQYF. The CDR3 coding sequence is TGTGCCATCAGTGAGGCGAACAGACACTACGAGCAGTACTTC.

The V gene is TRBV6-5, the J gene TRBJ2-5; D call uncertain. Matching the DNA end better, TRBJ2-7 makes the J call doubtful. CDR3 length equals 14 residues. Germline V gene lookup returns CDR1 MNHEY and CDR2 SVGAGI. The CDR3 sequence is CASSYSAGDYEQYF. The CDR3 DNA reads as TGTGCCAGCAGTTACTCTGCAGGAGACTACGAGCAGTACTTC.

The gene calls are TRBV5-4 and TRBJ2-3, with TRBD1 matching 9 bases. J was trimmed by 5 bases and V by 2 bases; bases with no gene match: 3. The germline V gene encodes CDR1 SGHNT and CDR2 YYREEE (reference sequence). CDR3 length equals 14 residues. The CDR3 DNA sequence: TGTGCCAGCAGCTTCAGACAGGGGGAAGATACGCAGTATTTT. As protein: CASSFRQGEDTQYF.

The V call is TRBV7-8, the J call TRBJ2-5, with 8 bases fitting TRBD1. There are 13 residues in the CDR3. V was pared by 5 bases and J by 8 bases, with 7 bases of the junction left unmatched. Germline loops: CDR1 SGHVS, CDR2 FQNEAQ. The CDR3 sequence: CASSLGQGGTQYF. CDR3 DNA: TGTGCCAGCAGCCTCGGACAGGGAGGTACCCAGTACTTC.

The V and J genes are TRBV5-6 and TRBJ1-4, with D possibly being TRBD1 (6 bases). CDR3 length: 16 amino acids. CDR1 is SGHDT, CDR2 YYEEEE, per germline. V lost 4 bases, J lost 8 bases, and 21 bases lay in between. CDR3 DNA sequence: TGTGCCAGCAGCGTAGCCGCGACAGGCGAATGGGAAAAACTGTTTTTT. The encoded protein is CASSVAATGEWEKLFF. The full variable domain, completed using reference TRBV5-6 and TRBJ1-4, is DAGVTQSPTHLIKTRGQQVTLRCSPKSGHDTVSWYQQALGQGPQFIFQYYEEEERQRGNFPDRFSGHQFPNYSSELNVNALLLGDSALYLCASSVAATGEWEKLFFGSGTQLSVL.